Presented here are 32 T cell receptor beta chains from one specimen sequenced in a study of blood T cell repertoires in COVID-19 (TCRdb year 2020). The library was built by means of the immunoSEQ multiplex PCR assay. TCRdb stores this immuneACCESS table with in-frame sequences only. Part of the clones is absent; in the studies checked, under half of the shortfall reflects unresolved V genes, and no reason is known for the rest. In this sample the table shows some 380,000 clones, nearly 90% of which occur a single time. Approximately 6.2% of the sample belongs to the ten largest clones. Sequences were obtained from peripheral blood. These receptors originate from a man younger than 35 with active or convalescent COVID-19.

V is TRBV2 and J is TRBJ1-6, with 10 positions matching TRBD1. CDR3 length: 16 residues. The germline V gene has CDR1 SNHLY and CDR2 FYNNEI. Germline trimming cut 6 bases from V and 10 bases from J; bases unmatched to any gene: 12. CDR3 DNA: TGTGCCAGCAGCAGGGGCGGGACAGGGGCAAGATCACCCCTCCACTTT. It yields the protein CASSRGGTGARSPLHF. Filled out from reference TRBV2 and TRBJ1-6, the complete variable domain reads EPEVTQTPSHQVTQMGQEVILRCVPISNHLYFYWYRQILGQKVEFLVSFYNNEISEKSEIFDDQFSVERPDGSNFTLKIRSTKLEDSAMYFCASSRGGTGARSPLHFGNGTRLTVT.

This chain uses TRBV9 with TRBJ2-7; possible D gene TRBD1, 5 bases. The ends were cut back, 0 bases at V and 4 bases at J, with 5 bases in the middle. There are 12 residues in the CDR3. Germline CDR1 and CDR2: SGDLS and YYNGEE. The CDR3 is CASSVEGYEQYF. The CDR3, as DNA: TGTGCCAGCAGCGTAGAGGGGTACGAGCAGTACTTC.

This chain links TRBV6-5 with TRBJ1-6; D not resolved. CDR1 and CDR2 from the germline V gene are MNHEY and SVGAGI. V dropped 4 bases and J dropped 0 bases, with 10 bases sitting between them. The CDR3 length is 16 residues. The CDR3: CASSLAVSSYNSPLHF. The CDR3, as DNA: TGTGCCAGCAGTTTAGCAGTTAGCTCCTATAATTCACCCCTCCACTTT.

The chain carries TRBV6-5 and TRBJ1-1, with D perhaps TRBD1 (5 bases). The V and J ends lost 6 bases and 3 bases respectively, with 11 bases between them. The CDR3 is made up of 13 amino acids. Germline values: CDR1 MNHEY, CDR2 SVGAGI. The CDR3 DNA reads as TGTGCCAGCAGAGACAGTTACGACACTGAAGCTTTCTTT. Translation gives CASRDSYDTEAFF.

This sequence joins TRBV11-2 and TRBJ2-5, with 7 positions matching TRBD1. Trimming at V came to 0 bases and at J to 3 bases, leaving 4 bases not matched to a gene. Per germline, CDR1 SGHAT and CDR2 FQNNGV. CDR3 size: 15 residues. Here the CDR3 reads CASSLDGTDKETQYF. DNA for the CDR3: TGTGCCAGCAGCTTAGATGGGACAGATAAAGAGACCCAGTACTTC.

The sample holds a few counts of this clone. V gene TRBV27 combines with J gene TRBJ1-5; no reliable D call. The length of the CDR3 is 14 residues. Per germline, CDR1 MNHEY and CDR2 SMNVEV (reference sequence). Trimming cost V 3 bases and J 2 bases, with 8 bases left between them. CDR3 sequence: CASSFLTGNQPQHF. The DNA of the CDR3 is TGTGCCAGCAGTTTCTTAACAGGCAATCAGCCCCAGCATTTT.

For the CDR3, the DNA is TGTGCCAGCAACCCCACAGGGCCCTATGGCTACACCTTC. Translation gives CASNPTGPYGYTF. The chain combines TRBV28 with TRBJ1-2, with D tentatively TRBD1 (6 bases). Germline CDR1 is MDHEN and CDR2 is SYDVKM. The V end lost 7 bases, the J end lost 4 bases, and 13 bases lay between the germline ends. This CDR3 is built from 13 residues.

This sequence joins TRBV2 and TRBJ2-7; TRBD1 might be the D (6 bases). This CDR3 region has 16 residues. The germline V gene has CDR1 SNHLY and CDR2 FYNNEI. Between the trimmed V and J ends, which lost 6 bases and 5 bases, there was a span of 23 bases. The CDR3 sequence: CASSLRQAYPSHEQYF. CDR3 bases: TGTGCCAGCAGCTTACGACAGGCCTACCCGTCCCACGAGCAGTACTTC.

This chain links TRBV27 with TRBJ2-7, with 8 positions matching TRBD1. In germline, CDR1 is MNHEY, CDR2 SMNVEV (reference sequence). V dropped 4 bases and J dropped 1; count of bases not matched to a gene: 9. The CDR3 extends over 16 amino acids. Here the CDR3 reads CASSSRAWDRSYEQYF. The CDR3 DNA reads as TGTGCCAGCAGTTCACGGGCGTGGGACAGGTCCTACGAGCAGTACTTC.

The chain couples TRBV5-5 to TRBJ1-1, with 7 bases matching TRBD1. V was clipped by 3 bases and J by 2 bases; unmatched bases: 4. The CDR3 extends over 14 amino acids. CDR1 and CDR2 from the germline V gene are SGHKS and YYEKEE (reference sequence). This CDR3 is CASSSRTGNTEAFF. CDR3 coding DNA: TGTGCCAGCAGCTCCCGGACAGGAAACACTGAAGCTTTCTTT.

The rearrangement uses TRBV27 and TRBJ2-7; tentative D call: TRBD1 (6 bases). With 6 bases removed from V and 3 bases from J, the gap between germline ends came to 21 bases. The CDR3 contains 16 residues. Germline-derived CDR1 and CDR2 are MNHEY and SMNVEV (reference sequence). This CDR3 is CASRLQGEVGGYEQYF. As DNA, the CDR3 is TGTGCCAGCAGACTACAGGGTGAGGTAGGGGGCTACGAGCAGTACTTC.

The chain employs TRBV3-1 (or the pseudogene TRBV3-2) and TRBJ1-5; 7 bases line up with TRBD1. Germline-derived CDR1 and CDR2 are LGHDT and YNNKEL (reference sequence). V shed 4 bases, J shed 5 bases, and the junction held 5 bases outside the gene matches. The CDR3 has 14 residues. The CDR3 loop is CASSRGQQDQPQHF. CDR3 nucleotides: TGTGCCAGCAGCCGGGGACAGCAAGATCAGCCCCAGCATTTT.

The rearrangement links TRBV21-1 to TRBJ2-1; the table's D call, TRBD1, has no DNA check behind it. TRBV21-1 is flagged as a pseudogene. CDR3 length: 13 residues. CDR3 nucleotide sequence: TGTGCCAGCAGCCCTAGGGGGTACAATGAGCAGTTCTTC. It translates to CASSPRGYNEQFF.

This chain joins TRBV7-9 and TRBJ2-4, with 8 bases that match TRBD1. Germline-derived CDR1 and CDR2 are SEHNR and FQNEAQ (reference sequence). Losses at the gene ends were 5 bases for V and 0 bases for J; bases not matched to a gene: 9. This CDR3 is 17 amino acids long. The CDR3 is CASSNPGQALAKNIQYF. The CDR3 DNA reads as TGTGCCAGCAGCAACCCGGGACAGGCACTAGCCAAAAACATTCAGTACTTC.

The rearrangement uses TRBV6-6 and TRBJ2-1; 10 bases match TRBD2. The CDR3 runs to 14 residues. Germline loops: CDR1 MNHNY, CDR2 SVGAGI (reference sequence). V was clipped by 6 bases and J by 7 bases; unmatched bases: 6. DNA of the CDR3: TGTGCCAGCAGCCAACCGGGACTAGCGAATGAGCAGTTCTTC. Protein sequence: CASSQPGLANEQFF.

The chain uses TRBV5-1 and TRBJ1-4; TRBD1 agrees at 8 bases. V gave up 0 bases and J gave up 10 bases; unmatched junction bases: 8. The CDR3 sequence is 15 residues long. Germline assignment: CDR1 SGHRS and CDR2 YFSETQ. CDR3 DNA sequence: TGCGCCAGCAGCTTGGAGGACAGGGTCCGTGGAAAACTGTTTTTT. Its protein is CASSLEDRVRGKLFF.

This chain joins TRBV7-7 and TRBJ2-5, with a weak D call TRBD2 (5 bases). V was clipped by 5 bases and J by 1 base, with 11 bases between them. The CDR3 is 14 residues long. Per the germline V gene, CDR1 is SSHAT and CDR2 is FNYEAQ (reference sequence). In DNA form, the CDR3 reads TGTGCCAGCAGCGCCTCCCGGGGCCAAGAGACCCAGTACTTC. Translated, it gives CASSASRGQETQYF.

This chain links TRBV6-5 with TRBJ1-1, with no clear D. CDR1 and CDR2 (germline): MNHEY, SVGAGI. The CDR3 covers 13 residues. V lost 7 bases and J 1 base, leaving 10 bases between the germline ends. CDR3 nucleotide sequence: TGTGCCAGCACCCGCGGGTGGAACACTGAAGCTTTCTTT. Translated, it gives CASTRGWNTEAFF.

In regard to this clone: The same CDR3 also results from other DNA sequences found in this sample. The chain links TRBV7-9 to TRBJ2-3; D is unresolved. CDR1 and CDR2 (germline): SEHNR, FQNEAQ (reference sequence). The CDR3 length is 15 residues. V was trimmed by 1 base and J by 0 bases, leaving 8 bases between them. The CDR3 sequence is CASSLVSGSTDTQYF. CDR3 DNA: TGTGCCAGCAGCTTAGTATCGGGTAGCACAGATACGCAGTATTTT.

The rearrangement joins TRBV10-3 to TRBJ2-1, with D possibly being TRBD1 (6 bases). CDR3 length equals 14 residues. CDR1 is ENHRY and CDR2 is SYGVKD in the germline V gene. V lost 10 bases, J lost 8 bases, and 21 bases lay in between. CDR3 DNA: TGTGCCACCGAATTCCGCCAGGGGAGCGATGAGCAGTTCTTC. Protein sequence: CATEFRQGSDEQFF.

The V and J genes are TRBV28 and TRBJ2-5; 8 nucleotides agree with TRBD2. With 3 bases clipped from V and 2 bases from J, the junction kept 8 bases outside the gene matches. Germline V CDR1 and CDR2: MDHEN, SYDVKM. This CDR3 has 16 residues. The DNA of the CDR3 is TGTGCCAGCAGTTTCATGACGGGAGGGCCTCAAGAGACCCAGTACTTC. Translated: CASSFMTGGPQETQYF.

This chain connects TRBV29-1 to TRBJ2-7, with 8 bases identical to TRBD1. The germline V gene has CDR1 SQVTM and CDR2 ANQGSEA. The CDR3 covers 11 residues. V was clipped by 6 bases and J by 3 bases; unmatched bases: 1. The CDR3 protein is CSVGTGYEQYF. Written as DNA, the CDR3 is TGCAGCGTGGGGACAGGCTACGAGCAGTACTTC.

Here the CDR3 DNA reads TGTGCCAGCAGCTCTGAACAGAGCACAGATACGCAGTATTTT. Residues: CASSSEQSTDTQYF. This chain uses TRBV7-9 with TRBJ2-3; D remains ambiguous. The CDR3 length is 14 residues. V shed 4 bases and J shed 0 bases, with 8 bases lying between them. CDR1 and CDR2 from the germline V gene are SEHNR and FQNEAQ (reference sequence).

The chain combines TRBV5-4 with TRBJ2-7, with D possibly matching TRBD1 (6 bases). The V gene lost 0 bases and the J gene lost 0 bases, with 13 bases spanning the gap. From germline, CDR1 is SGHNT and CDR2 YYREEE (reference sequence). The CDR3 covers 16 residues. The CDR3 loop reads CASSLGTATSSYEQYF. CDR3 DNA sequence: TGTGCCAGCAGCTTGGGGACAGCAACGAGCTCCTACGAGCAGTACTTC.

The rearrangement links TRBV6-1 to TRBJ1-6; D is uncertain. The V end lost 2 bases, the J end lost 6 bases, and 8 bases lay between the germline ends. This CDR3 has 14 residues. CDR1 is MNHNS and CDR2 is SASEGT in the germline V gene. CDR3 loop: CASSETALNSPLHF. In DNA form, the CDR3 reads TGTGCCAGCAGTGAAACAGCCCTTAATTCACCCCTCCACTTT.

This chain joins TRBV6-5 and TRBJ1-4; D is perhaps TRBD1 (6 bases). Germline lookup yields CDR1 MNHEY and CDR2 SVGAGI. The CDR3 contains 13 residues. V lost 6 bases, J lost 4 bases, and 9 bases lay in between. The chain's CDR3 is CASSRDNNEKLFF. CDR3 in DNA: TGTGCCAGCAGCAGGGACAATAATGAAAAACTGTTTTTT.

This clone has just a few counts. This chain connects TRBV2 to TRBJ1-4; TRBD1 might be the D (6 bases). Deletions cut 0 bases from V and 8 bases from J, with 13 bases between. The CDR3 has 15 residues. Germline V gene data show CDR1 as SNHLY and CDR2 as FYNNEI. The chain's CDR3 is CASSEAGGPGEKLFF. The CDR3 DNA follows: TGTGCCAGCAGTGAAGCGGGGGGGCCGGGAGAAAAACTGTTTTTT.

The rearrangement joins TRBV9 to TRBJ1-1; D may be TRBD1 (5 bases). V lost 4 bases, J lost 2 bases, and 12 bases lay in between. Germline-derived CDR1 and CDR2 are SGDLS and YYNGEE. The CDR3 has 14 amino acids. The CDR3, as DNA: TGTGCCAGCAGCTTAGAGGACACAAACACTGAAGCTTTCTTT. This sequence encodes CASSLEDTNTEAFF.

The chain joins TRBV18 to TRBJ2-5, with 12 bases lining up with TRBD2. Trimming took 3 bases from V and 5 from J; bases not matched to a gene: 7. Looked up from germline, CDR1 is KGHSH and CDR2 is LQKENI. CDR3 length: 16 amino acids. In DNA, the CDR3 is TGTGCCAGCTCACCGCAACTAGCGGGGGGCGGGGAGACCCAGTACTTC. Its protein product is CASSPQLAGGGETQYF.

The rearrangement uses TRBV10-3 and TRBJ2-1; D might be TRBD2 (5 bases). Germline V gene sequence: CDR1 ENHRY, CDR2 SYGVKD. The length of the CDR3 is 13 residues. V lost 7 bases to trimming and J lost 9 bases, with 16 bases between them. CDR3 nucleotides: TGTGCCATCAAGAACGAACTAGTTACTGAGCAGTTCTTC. Protein sequence: CAIKNELVTEQFF.

This clone was observed a few times. The chain couples TRBV28 to TRBJ1-6; possibly TRBD1 for D (6 bases). The CDR3 consists of 17 residues. The germline gives CDR1 MDHEN, CDR2 SYDVKM. V gave up 1 base and J gave up 6 bases, with 16 bases separating them. The CDR3: CASSLYPRQDTNSPLHF. The CDR3 DNA reads as TGTGCCAGCAGTTTATATCCCAGACAGGATACTAATTCACCCCTCCACTTT.

The chain joins TRBV6-6 to TRBJ2-7; 12 bases fit TRBD1. The V segment lost 6 bases and the J segment 7 bases; nucleotides outside the gene matches: 7. The CDR3 sequence is 14 residues long. Per the germline V gene, CDR1 is MNHNY and CDR2 is SVGAGI (reference sequence). For the CDR3, the DNA is TGTGCCAGCAGGCCGATGGGACAGGGGGCTGAGCAGTACTTC. Translation: CASRPMGQGAEQYF.